This T cell receptor beta chain was recorded in a study of cytomegalovirus exposure and HLA in healthy donors. PCR used 60 Vbeta primers and 13 Jbeta primers. The repertoire was sequenced with immunoSEQ multiplex PCR; TCRdb's copy has only in-frame clones and lacks some. The repertoire holds some 150,000 clones, with around 60% as singletons. Overall study results and limits: Among immune exposure information, only CMV serostatus was available.

Comment on this clone: Its cognate antigen is unknown.

The CDR3 consists of 15 residues. Looked up from germline, CDR1 is SGDLS and CDR2 is YYNGEE. With 4 bases clipped from V and 5 bases from J, the junction kept 8 bases outside the gene matches. Sequencing was carried out using PBMCs. The chain carries TRBV9 and TRBJ2-2, with TRBD2 matching over 7 bases. The receptor was isolated from a woman aged 60 to 75 in good health and CMV-seropositive. The CDR3 DNA sequence: TGTGCCAGCAGCCCGCGACTAGCCCCTACCGGGGAGCTGTTTTTT. It specifies CASSPRLAPTGELFF.